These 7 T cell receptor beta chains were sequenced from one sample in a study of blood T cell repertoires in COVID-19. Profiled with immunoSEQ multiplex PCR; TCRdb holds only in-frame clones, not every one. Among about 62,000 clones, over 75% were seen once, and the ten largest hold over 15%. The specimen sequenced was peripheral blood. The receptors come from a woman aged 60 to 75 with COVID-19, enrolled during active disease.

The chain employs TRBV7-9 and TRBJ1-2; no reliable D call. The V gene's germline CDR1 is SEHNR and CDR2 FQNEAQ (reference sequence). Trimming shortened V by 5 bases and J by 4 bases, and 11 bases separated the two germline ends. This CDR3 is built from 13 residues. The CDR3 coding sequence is TGTGCCAGCAGCCCCCCGGGGTTCTATGGCTACACCTTC. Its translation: CASSPPGFYGYTF.

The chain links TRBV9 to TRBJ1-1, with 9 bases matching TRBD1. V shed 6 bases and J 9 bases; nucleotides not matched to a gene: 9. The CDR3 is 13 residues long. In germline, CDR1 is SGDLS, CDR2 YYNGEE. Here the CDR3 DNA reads TGTGCCAGCACCCCCGGGACAGGGATGCAAGCTTTCTTT. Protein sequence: CASTPGTGMQAFF.

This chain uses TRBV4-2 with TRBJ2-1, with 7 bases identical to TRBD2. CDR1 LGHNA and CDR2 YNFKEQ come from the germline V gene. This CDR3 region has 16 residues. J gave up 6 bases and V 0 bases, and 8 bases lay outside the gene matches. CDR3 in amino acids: CASSQEGGRALNEQFF. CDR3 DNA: TGTGCCAGCAGCCAAGAGGGGGGGAGGGCCCTCAATGAGCAGTTCTTC.

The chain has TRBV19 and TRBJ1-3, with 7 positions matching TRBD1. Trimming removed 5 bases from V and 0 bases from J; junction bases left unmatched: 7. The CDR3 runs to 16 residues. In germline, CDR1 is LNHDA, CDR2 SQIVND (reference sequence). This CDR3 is CASSENTGASGNTIYF. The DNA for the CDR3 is TGTGCCAGTAGTGAAAACACAGGGGCCTCTGGAAACACCATATATTTT.

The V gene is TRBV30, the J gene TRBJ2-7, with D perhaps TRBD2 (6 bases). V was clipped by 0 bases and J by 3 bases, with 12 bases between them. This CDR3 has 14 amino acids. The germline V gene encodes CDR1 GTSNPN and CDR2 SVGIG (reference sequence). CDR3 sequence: CAWSVGGTLYEQYF. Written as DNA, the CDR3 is TGTGCCTGGAGTGTCGGAGGGACCCTCTACGAGCAGTACTTC.

The CDR3 spells CASSVQLNNSPLHF. DNA of the CDR3: TGTGCCAGCAGCGTTCAACTTAATAATTCACCCCTCCACTTT. This chain uses TRBV9 with TRBJ1-6; no clear D gene. Germline CDR1 reads SGDLS; CDR2 reads YYNGEE. This CDR3 comprises 14 residues. The ends were cut back, 2 bases at V and 5 bases at J, with 8 bases in the middle.

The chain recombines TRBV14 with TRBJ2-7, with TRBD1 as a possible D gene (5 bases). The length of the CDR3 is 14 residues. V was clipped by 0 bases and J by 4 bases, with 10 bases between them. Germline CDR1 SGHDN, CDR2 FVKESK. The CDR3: CASSQELGVYEQYF. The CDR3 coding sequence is TGTGCCAGCAGCCAAGAATTAGGGGTTTACGAGCAGTACTTC.